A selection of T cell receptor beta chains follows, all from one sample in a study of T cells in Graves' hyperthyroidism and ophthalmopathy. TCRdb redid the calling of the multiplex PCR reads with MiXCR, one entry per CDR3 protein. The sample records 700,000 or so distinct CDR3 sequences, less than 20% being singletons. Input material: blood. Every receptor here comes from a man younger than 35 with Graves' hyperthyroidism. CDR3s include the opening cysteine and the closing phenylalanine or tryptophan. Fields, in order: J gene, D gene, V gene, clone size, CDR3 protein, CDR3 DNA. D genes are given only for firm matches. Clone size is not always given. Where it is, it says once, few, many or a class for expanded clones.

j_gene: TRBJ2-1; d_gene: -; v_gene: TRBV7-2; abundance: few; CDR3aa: CASSLTRGAYNEQFF; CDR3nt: TGTGCCAGCAGCTTAACCAGGGGGGCGTACAATGAGCAGTTCTTC
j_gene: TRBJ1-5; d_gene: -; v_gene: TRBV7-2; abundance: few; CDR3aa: CASTPRRDQPQHF; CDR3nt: TGTGCCAGCACCCCCCGCAGAGATCAGCCCCAGCATTTT
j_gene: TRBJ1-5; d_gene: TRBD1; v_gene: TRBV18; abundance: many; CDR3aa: CASPTGTESNQPQHF; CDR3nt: TGTGCCAGCCCTACCGGGACAGAAAGCAATCAGCCCCAGCATTTT
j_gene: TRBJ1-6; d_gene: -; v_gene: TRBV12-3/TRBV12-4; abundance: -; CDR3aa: CASSFGKGLRVPLHF; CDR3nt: TGTGCCAGCAGTTTTGGAAAAGGACTTAGGGTTCCCCTCCACTTT
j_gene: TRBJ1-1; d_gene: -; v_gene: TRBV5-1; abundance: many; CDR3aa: CASSVENTEAFF; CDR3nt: TGCGCCAGCAGCGTAGAGAACACTGAAGCTTTCTTT
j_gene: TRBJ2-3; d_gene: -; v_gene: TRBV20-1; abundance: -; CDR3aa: CSARDAVGTDTQYF; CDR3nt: TGCAGTGCTAGAGACGCGGTCGGCACAGATACGCAGTATTTT
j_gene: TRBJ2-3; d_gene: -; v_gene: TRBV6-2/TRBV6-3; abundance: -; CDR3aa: CASSYFADTDTQYF; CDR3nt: TGTGCCAGCAGTTACTTCGCAGACACAGATACGCAGTATTTT
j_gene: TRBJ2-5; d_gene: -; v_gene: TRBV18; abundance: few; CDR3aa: CVSSPEETQYF; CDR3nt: TGTGTCAGCTCACCCGAAGAGACCCAGTACTTC
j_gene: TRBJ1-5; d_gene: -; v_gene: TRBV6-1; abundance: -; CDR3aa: CASRLQTQSGQPQHF; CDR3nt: TGTGCCAGCAGACTCCAGACACAGTCGGGGCAGCCCCAGCATTTT
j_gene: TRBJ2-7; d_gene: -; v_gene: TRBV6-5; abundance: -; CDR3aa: CANSYSMRGSYEQYF; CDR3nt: TGTGCCAACAGTTACTCGATGCGGGGATCCTACGAGCAGTACTTC
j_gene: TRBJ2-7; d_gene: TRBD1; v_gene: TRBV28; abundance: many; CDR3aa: CASRGTGGNTYEQYF; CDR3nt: TGTGCCAGCAGGGGGACAGGGGGGAATACCTACGAGCAGTACTTC
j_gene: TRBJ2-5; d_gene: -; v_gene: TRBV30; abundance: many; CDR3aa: CAWDTGGEETQYF; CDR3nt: TGTGCCTGGGACACAGGGGGGGAAGAGACCCAGTACTTC
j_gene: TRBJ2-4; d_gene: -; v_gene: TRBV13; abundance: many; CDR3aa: CASSPSKGAAKNIQYF; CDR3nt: TGTGCCAGCAGCCCCTCGAAGGGAGCAGCCAAAAACATTCAGTACTTC
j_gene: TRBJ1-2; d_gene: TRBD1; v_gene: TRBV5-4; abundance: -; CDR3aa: CASSQDRAFSYTF; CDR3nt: TGTGCCAGCAGCCAGGACAGGGCGTTTAGCTACACCTTC
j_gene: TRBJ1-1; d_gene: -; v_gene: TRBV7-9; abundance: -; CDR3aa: CASSLQNLNTEAFF; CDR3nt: TGTGCCAGCAGCCTCCAGAATTTGAACACTGAAGCTTTCTTT
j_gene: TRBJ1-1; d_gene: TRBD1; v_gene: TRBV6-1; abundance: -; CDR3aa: CASSGYRGWFGNTEAFF; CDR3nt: TGTGCCAGCAGTGGCTACAGGGGTTGGTTTGGGAACACTGAAGCTTTCTTT
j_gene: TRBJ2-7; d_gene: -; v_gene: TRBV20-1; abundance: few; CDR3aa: CSARDSETGSYEQYF; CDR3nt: TGCAGTGCTAGAGATAGTGAGACTGGGTCCTACGAGCAGTACTTC
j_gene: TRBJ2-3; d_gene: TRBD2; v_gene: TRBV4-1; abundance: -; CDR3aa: CASSQVIAGGIDTQYF; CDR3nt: TGCGCCAGCAGCCAAGTAATAGCGGGAGGTATAGATACGCAGTATTTT
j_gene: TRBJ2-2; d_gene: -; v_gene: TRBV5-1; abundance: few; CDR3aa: CASSLVTGANTGELFF; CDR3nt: TGCGCCAGCAGCTTGGTGACGGGGGCGAACACCGGGGAGCTGTTTTTT
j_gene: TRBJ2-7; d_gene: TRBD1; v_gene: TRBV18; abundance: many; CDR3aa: CASSPDRGLEEQYF; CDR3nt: TGTGCCAGCTCACCGGACAGGGGGTTGGAAGAGCAGTACTTC
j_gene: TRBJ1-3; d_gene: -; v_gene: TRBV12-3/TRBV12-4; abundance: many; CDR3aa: CASSRWATGNTIYF; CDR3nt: TGTGCCAGCAGTCGGTGGGCCACAGGAAACACCATATATTTT
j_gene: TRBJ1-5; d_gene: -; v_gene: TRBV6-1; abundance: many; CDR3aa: CASSEVGEQPQHF; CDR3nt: TGTGCCAGCAGTGAGGTAGGAGAACAGCCCCAGCATTTT
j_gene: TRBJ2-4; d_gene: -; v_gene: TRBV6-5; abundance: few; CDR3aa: CASSYSNGLGRTIQYF; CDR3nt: TGTGCCAGCAGTTACTCGAACGGTCTGGGCAGGACTATTCAGTACTTC
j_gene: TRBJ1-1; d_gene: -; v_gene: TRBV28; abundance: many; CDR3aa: CASSPGSYTEAFF; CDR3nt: TGTGCCAGCAGTCCAGGATCGTACACTGAAGCTTTCTTT
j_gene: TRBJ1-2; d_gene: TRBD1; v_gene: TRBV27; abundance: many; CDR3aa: CASSFTPTGVGYGYTF; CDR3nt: TGTGCCAGCAGTTTCACTCCGACAGGGGTGGGCTATGGCTACACCTTC
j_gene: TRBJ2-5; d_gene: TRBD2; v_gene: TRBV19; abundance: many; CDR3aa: CASSILAEETQYF; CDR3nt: TGTGCCAGTAGTATTCTAGCGGAAGAGACCCAGTACTTC
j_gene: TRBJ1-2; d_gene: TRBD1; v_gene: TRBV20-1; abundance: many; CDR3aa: CSALDRDYGYTF; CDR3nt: TGCAGTGCTTTGGACAGGGACTATGGCTACACCTTC
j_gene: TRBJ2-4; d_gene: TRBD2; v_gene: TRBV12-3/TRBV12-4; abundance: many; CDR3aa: CASSKLAGLAKNIQYF; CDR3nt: TGTGCCAGCAGTAAACTAGCGGGGCTAGCCAAAAACATTCAGTACTTC
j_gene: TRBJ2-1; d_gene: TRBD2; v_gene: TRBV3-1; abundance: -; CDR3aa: CASSQEPLSLAGNNEQFF; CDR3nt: TGTGCCAGCAGCCAAGAACCCCTCTCCCTAGCGGGCAACAATGAGCAGTTCTTC
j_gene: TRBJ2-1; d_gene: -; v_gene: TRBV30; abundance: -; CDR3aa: CAWSNWNEQFF; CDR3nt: TGTGCCTGGAGTAATTGGAATGAGCAGTTCTTC
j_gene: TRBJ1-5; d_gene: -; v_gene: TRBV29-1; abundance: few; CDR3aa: CSYRVGNQPQHF; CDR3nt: TGCAGCTACAGGGTGGGCAATCAGCCCCAGCATTTT
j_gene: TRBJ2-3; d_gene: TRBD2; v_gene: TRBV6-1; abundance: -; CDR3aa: CASTRIWTSVSTDTQYF; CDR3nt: TGTGCCAGCACCAGGATTTGGACTAGCGTGAGCACAGATACGCAGTATTTT
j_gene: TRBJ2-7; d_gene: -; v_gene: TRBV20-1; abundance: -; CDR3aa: CSAGTGRGWYEQYF; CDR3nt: TGCAGTGCAGGGACCGGGCGGGGTTGGTACGAGCAGTACTTC
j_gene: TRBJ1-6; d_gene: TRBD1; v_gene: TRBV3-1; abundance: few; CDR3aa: CATMDRDNSPLHF; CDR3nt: TGTGCCACCATGGACAGGGATAATTCACCCCTCCACTTT
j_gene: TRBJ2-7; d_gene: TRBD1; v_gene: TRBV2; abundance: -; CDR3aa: CASTETGSMYEQYF; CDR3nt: TGTGCCAGCACCGAGACAGGGTCCATGTACGAGCAGTACTTC
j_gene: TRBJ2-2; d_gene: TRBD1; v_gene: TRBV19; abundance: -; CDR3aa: CASRFGTGGTGELFF; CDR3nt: TGTGCCAGTAGATTCGGGACAGGGGGAACCGGGGAGCTGTTTTTT
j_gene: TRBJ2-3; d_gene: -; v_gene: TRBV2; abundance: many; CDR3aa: CASSVRPDTQYF; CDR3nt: TGTGCCAGCAGTGTCAGGCCAGATACGCAGTATTTT
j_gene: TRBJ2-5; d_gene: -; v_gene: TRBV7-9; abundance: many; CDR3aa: CASSLFRTAFQETQYF; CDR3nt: TGTGCCAGCAGCTTATTCAGGACAGCCTTCCAAGAGACCCAGTACTTC
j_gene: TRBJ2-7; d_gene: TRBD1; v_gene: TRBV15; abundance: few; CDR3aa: CATSRIGTGEHEQYF; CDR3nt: TGTGCCACCAGCAGAATAGGGACAGGGGAGCACGAGCAGTACTTC
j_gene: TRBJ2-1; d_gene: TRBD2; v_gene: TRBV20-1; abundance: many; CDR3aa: CSARDRTSVTRSYNEQFF; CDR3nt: TGCAGTGCTAGAGATCGGACTAGCGTGACCCGCTCCTACAATGAGCAGTTCTTC
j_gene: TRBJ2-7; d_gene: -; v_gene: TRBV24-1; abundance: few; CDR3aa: CATSDRGRKEQYF; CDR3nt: TGTGCCACCAGTGATCGGGGGCGGAAGGAGCAGTACTTC
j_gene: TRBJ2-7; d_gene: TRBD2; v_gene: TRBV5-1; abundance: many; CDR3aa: CASSLGTSGLYEQYF; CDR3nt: TGTGCCAGCAGCTTGGGTACTAGCGGACTCTACGAGCAGTACTTC
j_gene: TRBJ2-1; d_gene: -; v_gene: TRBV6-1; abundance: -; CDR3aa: CASRTGSEQFF; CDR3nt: TGTGCCAGCAGAACAGGCTCTGAGCAGTTCTTC
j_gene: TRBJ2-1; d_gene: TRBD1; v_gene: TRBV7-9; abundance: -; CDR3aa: CASRMPGQGATNEQFF; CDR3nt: TGTGCCAGCAGAATGCCGGGACAGGGGGCCACAAATGAGCAGTTCTTC
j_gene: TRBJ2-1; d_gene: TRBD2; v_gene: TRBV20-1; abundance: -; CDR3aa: CSARGTLLSSGRSSYNEQFF; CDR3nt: TGCAGTGCTAGAGGGACCCTTCTTTCTAGCGGGAGAAGCTCCTACAATGAGCAGTTCTTC